Listed here are 30 T cell receptor beta chains from one sample, sequenced in a study of CD8+ T cells in alopecia areata. Extraction of RNA preceded its reverse transcription into cDNA, which served as the sequencing template. Assay: immunoSEQ multiplex PCR; the TCRdb copy retains only in-frame clones and omits some. Here the sample spans some 110,000 clones, roughly three fifths being singletons. Described treatment: oral pan-JAK inhibitor, 5-10 mg twice daily. This specimen consisted of CD8+ T cells sorted from blood, obtained at week 24, from a patient treated with tofacitinib. These TCRs come from a human donor with alopecia areata.

The V gene is TRBV7-6, the J gene TRBJ2-6, with D possibly being TRBD1 or TRBD2 (5 bases each). Trimming stripped 1 base from V and 15 bases from J, with 22 bases between. The CDR3 runs 16 residues. CDR1 is SGHVS, CDR2 FNYEAQ, per germline. The CDR3, as DNA: TGTGCCAGCAGCTTAGAATACCGGGACGCAGAGGCCCACCTGACTTTC. Protein: CASSLEYRDAEAHLTF.

This chain links TRBV7-2 with TRBJ2-7; unclear D gene. CDR1 and CDR2 (germline): SGHTA, FQGNSA. CDR3 size: 14 residues. V was cut by 1 base and J by 1 base, with 8 bases left in between. The CDR3 region has the DNA TGTGCCAGCAGCTTAGGGGCCCTTTCCTACGAGCAGTACTTC. Translated, it gives CASSLGALSYEQYF.

The V call is TRBV30, the J call TRBJ2-1, with 9 positions matching TRBD2. The V gene's germline CDR1 is GTSNPN and CDR2 SVGIG (reference sequence). V dropped 0 bases and J dropped 10; count of bases not matched to a gene: 4. CDR3 length equals 13 residues. The CDR3 DNA follows: TGTGCCTGGAGTGTAGCCCTAGCGGGGGAGCAGTTCTTC. This encodes CAWSVALAGEQFF.

This chain links TRBV30 with TRBJ2-1, with D hard to call. CDR1 and CDR2 (germline): GTSNPN, SVGIG (reference sequence). This CDR3 spans 13 amino acids. The V end was cut by 2 bases, the J end by 6 bases, with 11 bases between. For the CDR3, the DNA is TGTGCCTGGAGTTGGCTAGAAAGCAATGAGCAGTTCTTC. Translated: CAWSWLESNEQFF. Using reference TRBV30 and TRBJ2-1 for the parts outside the CDR3, the full variable domain is SQTIHQWPATLVQPVGSPLSLECTVEGTSNPNLYWYRQAAGRGLQLLFYSVGIGQISSEVPQNLSASRPQDRQFILSSKKLLLSDSGFYLCAWSWLESNEQFFGPGTRLTVL.

This chain joins TRBV5-1 and TRBJ2-3; D unclear. V was clipped by 0 bases and J by 6 bases, with 14 bases between them. The CDR3 loop spans 15 amino acids. Germline V gene sequence: CDR1 SGHRS, CDR2 YFSETQ. The DNA for the CDR3 is TGCGCCAGCAGCTTGGGGGCCGACGCCCGGGATACGCAGTATTTT. It is translated as CASSLGADARDTQYF.

This clone was counted once. Written as DNA, the CDR3 is TGTGCCAGCGTTGGACAGGATCAAGAGACCCAGTACTTC. This gives the protein CASVGQDQETQYF. The chain combines TRBV9 with TRBJ2-5; 7 bases map to TRBD1. Germline trimming cut 7 bases from V and 2 bases from J; bases unmatched to any gene: 5. There are 13 residues in the CDR3. The germline gives CDR1 SGDLS, CDR2 YYNGEE.

This clone occurred a few times. The J gene is TRBJ1-4, the V gene TRBV6-1, with 7 bases aligning to TRBD1. The CDR3 totals 16 residues. Germline trimming cut 4 bases from V and 2 bases from J; bases unmatched to any gene: 7. The germline CDR1 and CDR2 sequences are MNHNS and SASEGT. In DNA form, the CDR3 reads TGTGCCAGCAGTGCCGACAGGGAGGGCACTAATGAAAAACTGTTTTTT. It yields the protein CASSADREGTNEKLFF.

This rearrangement joins TRBV5-6 to TRBJ2-3; 7 nucleotides agree with TRBD2. Germline V lookup: CDR1 SGHDT, CDR2 YYEEEE. Trimming took 2 bases from V and 6 from J; bases not matched to a gene: 18. This CDR3 has 18 residues. For the CDR3, the DNA is TGTGCCAGCAGCTTTCTTTCGGCGTACGCGGGGGATAAGGATACGCAGTATTTT. It is translated as CASSFLSAYAGDKDTQYF.

DNA of the CDR3: TGTGCCAGCAGTTCCCGGAAAGGAGGGGCGCATGGCTACACCTTC. Amino acid sequence: CASSSRKGGAHGYTF. The V call is TRBV27, the J call TRBJ1-2, with D maybe TRBD1 (5 bases). The CDR3 has 15 amino acids. CDR1 and CDR2 (germline): MNHEY, SMNVEV (reference sequence). The germline V and J ends were trimmed by 4 bases and 6 bases, with 18 bases remaining between them.

The rearrangement links TRBV6-5 to TRBJ2-3; D is perhaps TRBD2 (5 bases). Germline-derived CDR1 and CDR2 are MNHEY and SVGAGI. CDR3 length equals 12 residues. Trimming took 6 bases from V and 6 from J, leaving 10 bases between them. The chain's CDR3 is CASSPGGDTQYF. The CDR3 DNA follows: TGTGCCAGCAGCCCGGGCGGGGATACGCAGTATTTT.

This chain links TRBV13 with TRBJ2-5; TRBD2 might be the D (6 bases). V gave up 4 bases and J gave up 2 bases, with 8 bases separating them. Germline CDR1 is PRHDT and CDR2 is FYEKMQ (reference sequence). This CDR3 is 13 amino acids long. The DNA of the CDR3 is TGTGCCAGCAGCTCGGGACTTCAAGAGACCCAGTACTTC. It encodes CASSSGLQETQYF.

The chain uses TRBV4-3 and TRBJ2-7; D call uncertain. The V gene lost 0 bases and the J gene lost 7 bases, with 13 bases spanning the gap. The CDR3 is made up of 14 amino acids. The germline gives CDR1 LGHNA, CDR2 YSLEER. The CDR3 DNA reads TGCGCCAGCAGCCAAGATAGGGCCCCGGGTGAGCAGTACTTC. Translation gives CASSQDRAPGEQYF.

In its sample, this clone was seen a few times. The rearrangement joins TRBV7-6 to TRBJ2-4; D is possibly TRBD1 (5 bases). The V end lost 7 bases, the J end lost 1 base, and 17 bases lay between the germline ends. The CDR3 is made up of 16 amino acids. CDR1 is SGHVS, CDR2 FNYEAQ, per germline. The CDR3 DNA reads as TGTGCCAGCAATGATCTAGGGGAAGGGGCCAAAAACATTCAGTACTTC. It specifies CASNDLGEGAKNIQYF. The variable domain in full, completed from reference TRBV7-6 and TRBJ2-4, reads GAGVSQSPRYKVTKRGQDVALRCDPISGHVSLYWYRQALGQGPEFLTYFNYEAQQDKSGLPNDRFSAERPEGSISTLTIQRTEQRDSAMYRCASNDLGEGAKNIQYFGAGTRLSVL.

V is TRBV15 and J is TRBJ2-3; D perhaps matches TRBD1 (5 bases). Germline loops: CDR1 LNHNV, CDR2 YYDKDF (reference sequence). The CDR3 extends over 17 amino acids. V was pared by 0 bases and J by 3 bases, with 16 bases between. The CDR3 reads CATSRDGGREETDTQYF. CDR3 nucleotide sequence: TGTGCCACCAGCAGAGATGGTGGCAGGGAAGAGACAGATACGCAGTATTTT.

CDR3: CASSLDHSRTDTQYF. Written as DNA, the CDR3 is TGTGCCAGCAGCCTGGACCACAGCCGCACAGATACGCAGTATTTT. J is TRBJ2-3 and V is TRBV7-9; no firm D call. The germline CDR1 and CDR2 sequences are SEHNR and FQNEAQ (reference sequence). V was clipped by 5 bases and J by 1 base, with 13 bases between them. This CDR3 is 15 amino acids long.

The gene calls are TRBV4-1 and TRBJ1-1; D is ambiguous. Trimming stripped 3 bases from V and 3 bases from J, with 11 bases between. The CDR3 totals 14 residues. In germline, CDR1 is MGHRA, CDR2 YSYEKL. Here the CDR3 DNA reads TGCGCCAGCAGCCACTGGGGTGGGGACACTGAAGCTTTCTTT. Translating gives CASSHWGGDTEAFF.

The V gene is TRBV27, the J gene TRBJ1-5; 11 nucleotides align to TRBD1. V lost 3 bases to trimming and J lost 5 bases; unmatched junction nucleotides: 3. This CDR3 is built from 15 residues. CDR1 MNHEY and CDR2 SMNVEV come from the germline V gene (reference sequence). Here the CDR3 reads CASSFGQGADQPQHF. The CDR3 DNA sequence: TGTGCCAGCAGTTTCGGACAGGGGGCAGATCAGCCCCAGCATTTT.

This clone was observed at least ten times. J is TRBJ2-1 and V is TRBV11-2; tentative D call: TRBD2 (5 bases). The CDR3 spans 13 residues. The germline V and J ends were trimmed by 0 bases and 9 bases, with 9 bases remaining between them. The germline V gene has CDR1 SGHAT and CDR2 FQNNGV. In DNA form, the CDR3 reads TGTGCCAGCAGCTTAGATCTAGCTAGTGAGCAGTTCTTC. Translating gives CASSLDLASEQFF.

This clone was counted between two and nine times. The rearrangement uses TRBV11-2 and TRBJ2-2; D not certain. Germline loops: CDR1 SGHAT, CDR2 FQNNGV. The CDR3 contains 14 residues. V was clipped by 2 bases and J by 6 bases, with 10 bases between them. The CDR3 DNA reads TGTGCCAGCAGCTTACGGGCGAGCGCCGGGGAGCTGTTTTTT. As protein: CASSLRASAGELFF.

The chain carries TRBV6-5 and TRBJ1-2, with no clear D. There are 11 residues in the CDR3. Germline CDR1 and CDR2: MNHEY and SVGAGI. Trimming removed 4 bases at V and 6 bases at J, with 6 bases between. CDR3 sequence (DNA): TGTGCCAGCAGTTCCGGGGATGGCTACACCTTC. Amino acids: CASSSGDGYTF.

V gene TRBV9 combines with J gene TRBJ2-2; D may be TRBD1 (5 bases). With 3 bases removed from V and 4 bases from J, the gap between germline ends came to 19 bases. This CDR3 is 17 amino acids long. The germline CDR1 and CDR2 sequences are SGDLS and YYNGEE. CDR3 in amino acids: CASSAPGKGLSTGELFF. CDR3 DNA sequence: TGTGCCAGCAGCGCTCCAGGGAAAGGGCTTAGCACCGGGGAGCTGTTTTTT.

The gene calls are TRBV5-6 and TRBJ1-1; D is ambiguous. Germline V gene data show CDR1 as SGHDT and CDR2 as YYEEEE. Trimming stripped 3 bases from V and 3 bases from J, with 9 bases between. The CDR3 length is 13 residues. In DNA form, the CDR3 reads TGTGCCAGCAGCTGGGGTGGGGACACTGAAGCTTTCTTT. This translates into CASSWGGDTEAFF.

This clone has only one observation. This sequence joins TRBV30 and TRBJ1-2; 8 nucleotides match TRBD1. CDR1 GTSNPN and CDR2 SVGIG come from the germline V gene (reference sequence). The junction had 8 bases not matched to a gene; V was cut back by 1 base and J by 1 base. The CDR3 length is 16 residues. Here the CDR3 reads CAWSDDRGALNYGYTF. The CDR3 coding sequence is TGTGCCTGGAGTGATGACAGGGGAGCGCTTAACTATGGCTACACCTTC.

J is TRBJ2-7 and V is TRBV11-2; a possible D gene is TRBD1 (6 bases). There are 16 residues in the CDR3. Trimming shortened V by 1 base and J by 0 bases, and 13 bases separated the two germline ends. Germline lookup yields CDR1 SGHAT and CDR2 FQNNGV. CDR3 region: CASSLVLGHSSYEQYF. The CDR3 DNA follows: TGTGCCAGCAGCTTAGTACTGGGACACAGCTCCTACGAGCAGTACTTC.

V usage is TRBV19 and J usage is TRBJ1-1; TRBD1 is a possible D gene (6 bases). CDR3 length equals 16 residues. Trimming removed 6 bases at V and 5 bases at J, with 22 bases between. CDR1 and CDR2 (germline): LNHDA, SQIVND (reference sequence). The CDR3 reads CASSPGQNGWGTEAFF. CDR3 sequence (DNA): TGTGCCAGTAGCCCTGGACAGAACGGATGGGGTACTGAAGCTTTCTTT.

This clone was detected only a few times. It is likely a read error: a sequence one base away is far more abundant. The rearrangement uses TRBV9 and TRBJ2-2; a possible D gene is TRBD1 (6 bases). Germline V gene lookup returns CDR1 SGDLS and CDR2 YYNGEE. V gave up 5 bases and J gave up 3 bases, with 8 bases separating them. The CDR3 runs to 13 residues. This chain's CDR3 is CASSYRDTGELFF. The CDR3 region has the DNA TGTGCCAGCAGTTACAGGGACACCGGGGAGCTGTTTTTT.

This clone was seen just once. The chain combines TRBV9 with TRBJ2-3; D unclear. Trimming cost V 3 bases and J 2 bases, with 16 bases left between them. The CDR3 length is 16 residues. CDR1 is SGDLS and CDR2 is YYNGEE in the germline V gene. CDR3 in DNA: TGTGCCAGCAGCGCGCTGGGGTCCCCCGACACAGATACGCAGTATTTT. Protein: CASSALGSPDTDTQYF.

The chain uses TRBV9 and TRBJ1-2; D is perhaps TRBD1 (6 bases). The CDR3 has 17 residues. In germline, CDR1 is SGDLS, CDR2 YYNGEE. Trimming took off 1 base at V and 0 bases at J, with 16 bases between the two ends. Here the CDR3 reads CASSVPRDRTPNYGYTF. CDR3 coding DNA: TGTGCCAGCAGCGTACCAAGAGACAGGACCCCTAACTATGGCTACACCTTC.

This chain uses TRBV7-6 with TRBJ2-5; D gene unclear. The CDR3 has 15 amino acids. CDR1 and CDR2 from the germline V gene are SGHVS and FNYEAQ. Trimming shortened V by 5 bases and J by 4 bases, and 17 bases separated the two germline ends. The CDR3 loop is CASSPLVEAGETQYF. Written as DNA, the CDR3 is TGTGCCAGCAGCCCCCTCGTTGAGGCAGGAGAGACCCAGTACTTC.

The rearrangement uses TRBV6-5 and TRBJ2-7; 7 bases line up with TRBD1. Germline assignment: CDR1 MNHEY and CDR2 SVGAGI. V dropped 0 bases and J dropped 6; count of bases not matched to a gene: 11. The CDR3 totals 16 residues. The CDR3 nucleotides read TGTGCCAGCAGTTACTCGGCAGGGGGATTGTCCCGCGAGCAGTACTTC. It codes for CASSYSAGGLSREQYF.